This entry is about one T cell receptor (beta chain). Its antigen is undetermined. CDR3 length: 15 residues. The V gene's germline CDR1 is SNHLY and CDR2 FYNNEI. V was clipped by 3 bases and J by 4 bases, with 12 bases between them. Clones were sequenced by immunoSEQ multiplex PCR, and TCRdb holds only the in-frame ones, with some missing. This table has more than 9,000 clones, over 60% appearing once. The data derive from a study of tissue T cells after allogeneic stem cell transplantation. On the study more broadly: Pathologist review favored tissue samples showing histologically apparent lymphocytes. Overall study findings and caveats: Limitations included a small, clinically heterogeneous cohort and limited sampling depth. Anatomically similar tissues had similar TCR repertoires within each patient.

The sequenced sample was tissue from the stomach, obtained at autopsy. The clonotype comes from a male donor at least 60 years old with lung cancer. This sequence joins TRBV2 and TRBJ2-2; D unclear. CDR3 nucleotide sequence: TGTGCCAGCAGTGAGAGGAGTAGAAGCACCGGGGAGCTGTTTTTT. Encoded protein: CASSERSRSTGELFF.